This TCR beta chain derives from a study of blood T cell repertoires in COVID-19. As for the study in general: Some COVID-19 samples were acute and others convalescent; all came from the United States, Italy and Spain.

The CDR3 contains 15 residues. The germline gives CDR1 MGHRA, CDR2 YSYEKL. Details on this clone: At one boundary the junction diverges from the germline segment, which might be a read error.

Method: immunoSEQ multiplex PCR; TCRdb's copy keeps in-frame clones and lacks some. The sample includes approximately 70,000 clones, about 88% of them seen just once. This rearrangement joins TRBV4-1 to TRBJ2-1, with 10 bases fitting TRBD2. Sequenced: peripheral blood. This clonotype was sampled from a man between 65 and 85 years old with active COVID-19. The CDR3 bases are TGCGCCAGCAGCCAAGGTGGACTAGCGGCCGTCCGATTGCTCTTC. It codes for CASSQGGLAAVRLLF.